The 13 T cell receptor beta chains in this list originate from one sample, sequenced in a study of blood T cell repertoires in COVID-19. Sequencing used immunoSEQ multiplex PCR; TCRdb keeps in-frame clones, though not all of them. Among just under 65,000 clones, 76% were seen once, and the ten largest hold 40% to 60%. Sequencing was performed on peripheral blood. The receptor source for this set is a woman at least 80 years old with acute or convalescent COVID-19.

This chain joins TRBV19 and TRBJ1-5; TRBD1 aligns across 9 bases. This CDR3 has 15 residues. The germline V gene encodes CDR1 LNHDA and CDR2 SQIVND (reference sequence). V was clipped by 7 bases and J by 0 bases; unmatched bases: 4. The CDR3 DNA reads TGTGCCAGTACCCCGACAGGGGGTAGCAATCAGCCCCAGCATTTT. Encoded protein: CASTPTGGSNQPQHF.

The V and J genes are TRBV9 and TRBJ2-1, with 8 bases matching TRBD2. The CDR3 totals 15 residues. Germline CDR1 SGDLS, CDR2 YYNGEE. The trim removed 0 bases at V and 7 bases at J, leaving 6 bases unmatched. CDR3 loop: CASSVAGGPGNEQFF. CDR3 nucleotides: TGTGCCAGCAGCGTAGCGGGAGGGCCCGGAAATGAGCAGTTCTTC.

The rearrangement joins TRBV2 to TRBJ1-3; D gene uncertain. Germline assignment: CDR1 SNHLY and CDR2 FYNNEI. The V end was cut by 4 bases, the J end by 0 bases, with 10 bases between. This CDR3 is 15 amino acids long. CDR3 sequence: CASSGHQNSGNTIYF. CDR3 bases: TGTGCCAGCAGTGGACACCAAAACTCTGGAAACACCATATATTTT.

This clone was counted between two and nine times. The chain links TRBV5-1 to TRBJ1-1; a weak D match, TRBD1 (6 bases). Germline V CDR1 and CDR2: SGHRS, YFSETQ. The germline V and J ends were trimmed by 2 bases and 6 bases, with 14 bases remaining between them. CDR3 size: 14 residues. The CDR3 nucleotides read TGCGCCAGCAGCTTTGAAACAGGGCGATCTGAAGCTTTCTTT. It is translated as CASSFETGRSEAFF.

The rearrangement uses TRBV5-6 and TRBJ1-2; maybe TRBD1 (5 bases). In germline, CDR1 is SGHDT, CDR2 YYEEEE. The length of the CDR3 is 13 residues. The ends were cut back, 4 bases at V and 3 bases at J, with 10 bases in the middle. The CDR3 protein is CASSPPGYYGYTF. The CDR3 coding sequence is TGTGCCAGCAGCCCTCCAGGGTACTATGGCTACACCTTC.

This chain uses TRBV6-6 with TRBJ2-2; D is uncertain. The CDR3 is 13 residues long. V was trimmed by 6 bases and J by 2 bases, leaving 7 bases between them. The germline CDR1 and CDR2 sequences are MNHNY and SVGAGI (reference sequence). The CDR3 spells CASRTSNTGELFF. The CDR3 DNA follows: TGTGCCAGCAGGACAAGCAACACCGGGGAGCTGTTTTTT.

The CDR3 protein is CATSDSGGYGYTF. The DNA of the CDR3 is TGTGCCACCAGTGATTCTGGCGGCTATGGCTACACCTTC. The rearrangement uses TRBV24-1 and TRBJ1-2; D not resolved. Looked up from germline, CDR1 is KGHDR and CDR2 is SFDVKD. CDR3 length equals 13 residues. V lost 2 bases and J lost 4, with 7 bases in between.

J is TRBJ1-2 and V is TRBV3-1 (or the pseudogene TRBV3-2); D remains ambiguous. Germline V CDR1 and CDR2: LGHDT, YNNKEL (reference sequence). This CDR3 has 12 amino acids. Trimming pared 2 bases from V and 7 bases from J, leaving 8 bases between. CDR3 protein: CASSQRGGGYTF. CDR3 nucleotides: TGTGCCAGCAGCCAACGGGGAGGTGGCTACACCTTC.

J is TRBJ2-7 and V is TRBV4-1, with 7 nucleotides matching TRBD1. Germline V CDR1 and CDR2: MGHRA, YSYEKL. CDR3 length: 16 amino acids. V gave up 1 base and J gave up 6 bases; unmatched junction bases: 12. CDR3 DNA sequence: TGCGCCAGCAGCCAAGGCAGAGGTGGCAGGGGGAGCGAGCAGTACTTC. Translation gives CASSQGRGGRGSEQYF.

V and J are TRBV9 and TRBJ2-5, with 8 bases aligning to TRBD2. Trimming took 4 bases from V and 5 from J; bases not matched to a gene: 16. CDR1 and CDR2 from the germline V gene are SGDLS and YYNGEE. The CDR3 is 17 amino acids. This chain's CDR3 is CASSPIRSGGMGETQYF. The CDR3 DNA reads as TGTGCCAGCAGCCCGATCCGATCGGGGGGGATGGGGGAGACCCAGTACTTC.

DNA for the CDR3: TGTGCCAGCAGCTTAGATGGGACAGGACGCGGAGAGACCCAGTACTTC. It specifies CASSLDGTGRGETQYF. The V gene is TRBV7-3, the J gene TRBJ2-5, with 8 bases identical to TRBD1. Looked up from germline, CDR1 is SGHTA and CDR2 is FQGTGA. J was trimmed by 4 bases and V by 2 bases; bases with no gene match: 9. The CDR3 is 16 residues long.

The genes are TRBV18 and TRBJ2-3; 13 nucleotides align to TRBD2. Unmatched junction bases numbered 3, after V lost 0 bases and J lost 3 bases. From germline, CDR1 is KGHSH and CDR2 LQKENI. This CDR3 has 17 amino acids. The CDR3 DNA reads TGTGCCAGCTCACCACCGGGACTAGCGGGACCTACAGATACGCAGTATTTT. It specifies CASSPPGLAGPTDTQYF.

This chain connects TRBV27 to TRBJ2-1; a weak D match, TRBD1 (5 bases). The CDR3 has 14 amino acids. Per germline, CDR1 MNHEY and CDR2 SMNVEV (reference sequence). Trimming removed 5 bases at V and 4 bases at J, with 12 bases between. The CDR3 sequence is CASSLRQLYNEQFF. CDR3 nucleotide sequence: TGTGCCAGCAGTCTCCGACAGCTATACAATGAGCAGTTCTTC.